Shown below are 10 T cell receptor beta chains from a single sample sequenced in a study of cytomegalovirus exposure and HLA in healthy donors. Profiled with immunoSEQ multiplex PCR; TCRdb holds only in-frame clones, not every one. The sample includes some 45,000 clones, approximately 95% of them seen just once. Sequenced: PBMCs. The receptors were sampled from a woman younger than 30 in good health and CMV-seropositive.

This chain joins TRBV18 and TRBJ1-3; D remains unclear. Germline V gene lookup returns CDR1 KGHSH and CDR2 LQKENI. V lost 0 bases and J 9 bases, leaving 12 bases between the germline ends. CDR3 length: 14 amino acids. CDR3 protein: CASSPPSTLSTIYF. CDR3 DNA sequence: TGTGCCAGCTCACCACCGTCTACTCTAAGCACCATATATTTT.

The rearrangement links TRBV6-5 to TRBJ1-3; maybe TRBD1 (5 bases). This CDR3 region has 14 residues. V was shortened by 2 bases and J by 0 bases, with 5 bases between the two germline ends. CDR1 and CDR2 (germline): MNHEY, SVGAGI. The CDR3 coding sequence is TGTGCCAGCAGTTACGGGGCCTCTGGAAACACCATATATTTT. Translation gives CASSYGASGNTIYF.

The chain combines TRBV7-9 with TRBJ1-1; no clear D. The CDR3 covers 14 residues. Germline V gives CDR1 SEHNR, CDR2 FQNEAQ (reference sequence). Trimming took off 5 bases at V and 1 base at J, with 11 bases between the two ends. This CDR3 reads CASSPTATNTEAFF. DNA for the CDR3: TGTGCCAGCAGCCCCACAGCTACGAACACTGAAGCTTTCTTT.

This rearrangement joins TRBV5-4 to TRBJ1-1; perhaps TRBD1 as D (6 bases). Trimming stripped 0 bases from V and 1 base from J, with 10 bases between. The CDR3 is made up of 15 amino acids. Germline CDR1 is SGHNT and CDR2 is YYREEE (reference sequence). The CDR3 sequence is CASSLAAGANTEAFF. As DNA, the CDR3 is TGTGCCAGCAGCTTGGCGGCGGGGGCGAACACTGAAGCTTTCTTT.

This clone was recorded only once. The chain joins TRBV29-1 to TRBJ2-7; TRBD2 aligns across 13 bases. Germline V gives CDR1 SQVTM, CDR2 ANQGSEA. The trim removed 7 bases at V and 6 bases at J, leaving 6 bases unmatched. The CDR3 length is 13 residues. CDR3 DNA sequence: TGCAGCGCCAGGACTAGCGGGAGCGTCGAGCAGTACTTC. It yields the protein CSARTSGSVEQYF.

The chain carries TRBV7-2 and TRBJ2-1; the match to TRBD2 covers 7 bases. This CDR3 comprises 18 residues. After removal of 0 bases from V and 5 bases from J, the junction contained 13 bases not matched to a gene. Germline CDR1 is SGHTA and CDR2 is FQGNSA. The CDR3 reads CASSLAVPLAENNNEQFF. CDR3 in DNA: TGTGCCAGCAGCTTAGCGGTTCCCCTAGCGGAGAATAACAATGAGCAGTTCTTC.

This chain's CDR3 is CASSLGSGSSEAKNIQYF. The CDR3 coding sequence is TGCGCCAGCAGCTTGGGTTCGGGGTCCTCGGAAGCCAAAAACATTCAGTACTTC. This chain joins TRBV5-1 and TRBJ2-4; D possibly corresponds to TRBD2 (5 bases). V lost 0 bases, J lost 0 bases, and 16 bases lay in between. Germline V lookup: CDR1 SGHRS, CDR2 YFSETQ. This CDR3 comprises 18 residues.

The gene calls are TRBV4-2 and TRBJ2-1; 9 bases fit TRBD2. The CDR3 has 18 amino acids. V lost 4 bases and J lost 1; bases outside the gene matches: 11. Germline CDR1 is LGHNA and CDR2 is YNFKEQ. The CDR3 is CASSLPAGTSSSYNEQFF. The CDR3 DNA reads TGTGCCAGCAGCCTCCCGGCGGGGACTAGCAGTTCCTACAATGAGCAGTTCTTC.

The chain combines TRBV18 with TRBJ2-7, with 9 bases aligning to TRBD1. This CDR3 comprises 15 residues. Germline lookup yields CDR1 KGHSH and CDR2 LQKENI. J lost 2 bases, V lost 3 bases, and 5 bases had no gene match. As DNA, the CDR3 is TGTGCCAGCTCACCTTCCGGGACAGGGACCTACGAGCAGTACTTC. It is translated as CASSPSGTGTYEQYF.

This clone was seen once. The chain links TRBV9 to TRBJ2-1; TRBD2 aligns across 10 bases. CDR3 length equals 15 residues. The V gene's germline CDR1 is SGDLS and CDR2 YYNGEE. V trimming: 0 bases; J trimming: 9 bases; junction bases outside the gene matches: 6. CDR3 DNA: TGTGCCAGCAGCGTAGGCCTAGCGGGAGACGGTGAGCAGTTCTTC. Translating gives CASSVGLAGDGEQFF.